The clone carrying this TCR beta chain appeared a single time. The antigen is undetermined. This record belongs to a study of cytomegalovirus exposure and HLA in healthy donors. The PCR ran on 60 Vbeta and 13 Jbeta primers. Only in-frame clones appear in the TCRdb table, and some are missing; sequencing was by immunoSEQ multiplex PCR. The table lists 99,000 or so clones, 65% to 85% of them singletons, with roughly 6.1% in the top ten. Overall study results and limits: In a later analysis, V- and J-gene trimming of beta chains associated with a DCLRE1C missense variant, replicated independently. It was in a later analysis that TCR association rates were seen to vary by HLA locus, highest for DRB1 and lowest for HLA-C.

V dropped 2 bases and J dropped 4; count of bases not matched to a gene: 10. The CDR3 has 17 amino acids. Germline CDR1 LNHNV, CDR2 YYDKDF (reference sequence). At collection, donors were nominally healthy, but unrecorded immune exposures were probable. This clonotype was sampled from a man aged 18 to 30 in good health and CMV-seronegative. Sequencing was carried out using PBMCs. The rearrangement uses TRBV15 and TRBJ2-3; 9 nucleotides align to TRBD1. CDR3 nucleotide sequence: TGTGCCACCAGCAGACTACTGACAGGGGGAGGAGCAGATACGCAGTATTTT. Its translation: CATSRLLTGGGADTQYF.